One T cell receptor (beta chain) is described in this entry. The germline V and J ends were trimmed by 3 bases and 3 bases, with 10 bases remaining between them. The CDR3 is 14 residues long. The germline V gene has CDR1 MDHEN and CDR2 SYDVKM. The data were taken from a study of blood T cells in healthy people across ages. A second roughly 7 to 11 cycle PCR used barcoded and J-beta primers. In TCRdb, the 5' RACE reads were re-called with MiXCR into one record per CDR3 protein. The data contain fewer than 950,000 distinct CDR3 sequences, about 36% of them singletons. This rearrangement joins TRBV28 to TRBJ2-3; a weak D match, TRBD1 (5 bases). The sequenced material came from blood. The sequence came from a man between 18 and 29 years old in good health. CDR3: CASSLPGKTDTQYF. CDR3 sequence (DNA): TGTGCCAGCAGTTTGCCAGGGAAGACAGATACGCAGTATTTT.